This T cell receptor (beta chain) is drawn from a study of T cell responses to AZD1222 COVID-19 vaccine. Study-level findings and limits: There were vaccine-associated CD4 TCRs across spike, dominant at 160-218 and 743-854. An increase in Spike-specific TCR breadth and depth was observed after two AZD1222 doses.

This clone was counted once. Its antigen is unidentified. V shed 0 bases, J shed 6 bases, and the junction held 1 base outside the gene matches. Germline V gene lookup returns CDR1 ENHRY and CDR2 SYGVKD. The CDR3 has 14 amino acids. Method: immunoSEQ multiplex PCR; TCRdb's copy keeps in-frame clones and lacks some. The sample contains 140,000 to 150,000 clones, 85% to 95% of which appear only once. Sequencing used peripheral blood, obtained after recovery from COVID-19. The origin of this receptor is an adult who had recovered from COVID-19. V is TRBV10-3 and J is TRBJ2-2; 7 positions agree with TRBD1. The CDR3 protein is CAISESGGAGELFF. The DNA of the CDR3 is TGTGCCATCAGTGAGTCAGGGGGCGCCGGGGAGCTGTTTTTT.